This T cell receptor (beta chain) was documented in a study of T cells after yellow fever vaccination. Turning to the study itself: Libraries from low-cell-number fractions were prepared with the SMART-Seq v4 Ultra Low Input RNA kit.

Unmatched junction bases numbered 6, after V lost 7 bases and J lost 3 bases. The CDR3 contains 13 residues. Germline CDR1 is SQVTM and CDR2 is ANQGSEA. Each CDR3 protein is one row after TCRdb ran MiXCR on the 5' RACE reads. The sample contains some 320,000 distinct CDR3 sequences, approximately 4% of which appear only once. The chain recombines TRBV29-1 with TRBJ2-3, with 8 bases matching TRBD2. The sample in question was PBMCs, obtained 15 days after the yellow fever booster vaccination. The source is a man aged 18-30 years who received the YFV17D yellow fever vaccine. The CDR3 DNA reads as TGCAGCGCCGACCGCGGGGGGACAGATACGCAGTATTTT. This sequence encodes CSADRGGTDTQYF.